This TCR beta chain was captured in a study of spatial heterogeneity in lung cancer (dated by TCRdb to between 2019 and 2020). About the study as a whole: More beta-chain than alpha-chain transcripts were consistently detected, likely reflecting higher beta-chain transcript abundance. In the raw uncorrected reads, each unique combination of TCR and UMI appeared on average more than ten times. In non-small cell lung cancer, the study quantitatively compared TCR alpha and beta repertoires across several tumor regions, matched nontumor lung, and blood. Nonsynonymous mutation counts, determined by whole-exome sequencing of tumor tissue, were related to TCR repertoire features. At surgery, both alpha and beta chains were TCR-sequenced in 220 tumor regions, fewer than 85 matched nontumor lung samples and just over 55 PBMC samples. What the authors observed across the whole study: Confirming at a functional level the hypothesis that regional TCRs recognize regional mutations was considered to require additional single-cell paired TCR alpha and beta sequencing. Ubiquitous expanded tumor TCRs were found in blood more often at tumor resection than at routine follow-up.

Libraries were prepared through 5' RACE. Sequencing used a NextSeq 500. To allow correction of PCR and sequencing errors, the TCR library protocol tagged every TCR cDNA molecule with a unique molecular identifier. Per the authors' processing: TCR identification, UMI-based error correction and CDR3 extraction were all carried out with Decombinator tools. TCRs above a frequency of 2 per 1,000, corresponding to the top 1% of the tumor frequency distribution, were defined as expanded. Each repertoire was subsampled 100 times to 5,000 TCRs, after which Renyi diversity was computed with the R vegan package. To build CDR3 similarity networks, amino acid triplet string-kernel similarity was used, and CDR3s were connected when their pairwise similarity was above 0.82. Using fastp at Q25 and MiXCR, TCRdb reprocessed the public reads and kept productive beta chains. CDR3 protein duplicates are merged, each entry listing the most common genes and DNA. The V and J calls follow TCRdb's processing rather than the paper's. The sample table lists some 87,000 distinct CDR3 sequences, 7% to 9% of them with a count of one. Jointly, the top ten make up less than 8.5% of the sample.

The time point label on this specimen signifies: sample taken at primary tumor resection. Without any cell sorting, TCR sequencing was performed on whole RNA extracted either from tumor and nontumor lung tissue or from cryopreserved PBMC samples. Samples were obtained from fewer than 80 patients with early-stage, untreated non-small cell lung cancer from the lung TRACERx cohort. A patient was chosen for TCR sequencing only when enough RNA was available from at least two tumor regions. This clonotype was seen ten or more times. The clone's antigen remains unknown. Within one base of it there is no much larger clone, and no base qualities were kept. V drops 2 bases and J drops 8 bases, leaving 9 bases in between. In the germline V gene, CDR1 corresponds to KGHDR and CDR2 to SFDVKD. The CDR3 has 13 amino acids, counting the end cysteine and phenylalanine. Here the CDR3 DNA is all that survives: 39 bases in frame from base 1.

The origin of this receptor is a male donor with early-stage non-small cell lung cancer. The sample consisted of PBMCs, taken at surgery. The chain employs TRBV24-1 and TRBJ2-1; D gene: possibly TRBD2, on 5 matching bases. For the CDR3, the sequence is CATSDWTGDEQFF. The bases read TGTGCCACCAGTGATTGGACTGGGGATGAGCAGTTCTTC.